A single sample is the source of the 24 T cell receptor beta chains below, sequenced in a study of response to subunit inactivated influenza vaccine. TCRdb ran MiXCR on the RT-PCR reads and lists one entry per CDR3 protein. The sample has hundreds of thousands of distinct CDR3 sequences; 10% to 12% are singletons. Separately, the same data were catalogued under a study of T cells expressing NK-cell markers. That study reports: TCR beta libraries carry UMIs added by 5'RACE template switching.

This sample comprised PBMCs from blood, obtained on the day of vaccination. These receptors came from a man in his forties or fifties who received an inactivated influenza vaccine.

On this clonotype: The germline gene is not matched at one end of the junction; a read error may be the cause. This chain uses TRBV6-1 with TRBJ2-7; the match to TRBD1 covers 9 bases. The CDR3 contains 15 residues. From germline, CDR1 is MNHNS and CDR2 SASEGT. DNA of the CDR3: TGTGCCAGCTGCTTCCGGGACAGGGCCTTATACGAGCACTACTTC. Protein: CASCFRDRALYEHYF.

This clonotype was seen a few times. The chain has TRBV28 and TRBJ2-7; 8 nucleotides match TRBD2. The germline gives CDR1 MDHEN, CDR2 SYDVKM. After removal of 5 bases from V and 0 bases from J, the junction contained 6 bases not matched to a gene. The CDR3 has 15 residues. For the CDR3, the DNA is TGTGCCAGCAGTGACCAGCGGGGGAGCTCCTACGAGCAGTACTTC. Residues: CASSDQRGSSYEQYF.

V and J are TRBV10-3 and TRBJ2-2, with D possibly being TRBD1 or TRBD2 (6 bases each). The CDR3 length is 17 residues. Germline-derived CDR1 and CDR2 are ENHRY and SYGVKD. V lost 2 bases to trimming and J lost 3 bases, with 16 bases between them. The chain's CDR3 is CAISEQPVGGYTGELFF. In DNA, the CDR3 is TGTGCCATCAGTGAGCAACCAGTGGGGGGCTACACCGGGGAGCTGTTTTTT.

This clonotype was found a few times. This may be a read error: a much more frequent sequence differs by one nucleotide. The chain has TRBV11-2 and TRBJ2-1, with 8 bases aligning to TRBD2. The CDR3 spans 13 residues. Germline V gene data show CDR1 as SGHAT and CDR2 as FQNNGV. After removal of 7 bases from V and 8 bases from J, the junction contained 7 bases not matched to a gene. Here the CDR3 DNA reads TGTGCCAGCAACCCAGAAGCGGGGGATGAGCAGTTCTTC. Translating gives CASNPEAGDEQFF.

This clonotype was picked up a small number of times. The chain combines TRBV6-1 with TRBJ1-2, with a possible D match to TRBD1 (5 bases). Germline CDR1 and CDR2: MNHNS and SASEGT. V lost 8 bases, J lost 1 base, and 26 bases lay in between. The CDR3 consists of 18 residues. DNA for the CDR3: TGTGCCAGCGCCCCGGAACAGGTGTGGGCCAAAATTAACTATGGCTACACCTTC. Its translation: CASAPEQVWAKINYGYTF.

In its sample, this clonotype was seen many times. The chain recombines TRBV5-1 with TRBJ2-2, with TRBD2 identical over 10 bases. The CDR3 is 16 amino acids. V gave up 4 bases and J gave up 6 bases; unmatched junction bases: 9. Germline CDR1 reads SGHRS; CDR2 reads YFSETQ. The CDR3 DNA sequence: TGCGCCAGCAGCAAAAGGTCCCTAGCGGGAGCCGGGGAGCTGTTTTTT. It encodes CASSKRSLAGAGELFF.

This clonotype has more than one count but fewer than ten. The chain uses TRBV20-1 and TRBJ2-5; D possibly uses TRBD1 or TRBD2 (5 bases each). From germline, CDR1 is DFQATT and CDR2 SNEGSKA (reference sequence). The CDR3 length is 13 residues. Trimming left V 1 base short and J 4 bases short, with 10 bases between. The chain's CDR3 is CSARGAGRETQYF. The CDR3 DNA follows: TGCAGTGCTAGAGGAGCAGGGAGAGAGACCCAGTACTTC.

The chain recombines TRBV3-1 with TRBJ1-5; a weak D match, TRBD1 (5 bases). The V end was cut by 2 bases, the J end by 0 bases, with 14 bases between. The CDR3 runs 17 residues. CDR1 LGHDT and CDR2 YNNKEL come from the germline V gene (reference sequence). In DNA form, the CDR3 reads TGTGCCAGCAGCCAATCAGCGTTCAGGGCTAGCAATCAGCCCCAGCATTTT. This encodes CASSQSAFRASNQPQHF.

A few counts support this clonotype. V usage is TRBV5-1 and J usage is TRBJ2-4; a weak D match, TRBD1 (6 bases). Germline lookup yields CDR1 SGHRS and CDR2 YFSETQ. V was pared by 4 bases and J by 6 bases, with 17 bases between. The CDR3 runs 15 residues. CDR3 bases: TGCGCCAGCAGCACGGGACACACCGGAGGAAACATTCAGTACTTC. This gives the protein CASSTGHTGGNIQYF.

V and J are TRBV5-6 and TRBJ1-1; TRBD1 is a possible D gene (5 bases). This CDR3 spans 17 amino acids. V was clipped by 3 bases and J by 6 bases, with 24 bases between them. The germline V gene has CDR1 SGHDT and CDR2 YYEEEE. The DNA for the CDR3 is TGTGCCAGCAGCTATCGACTGGGGGTTAACTCAGGCGCTGAAGCTTTCTTT. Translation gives CASSYRLGVNSGAEAFF.

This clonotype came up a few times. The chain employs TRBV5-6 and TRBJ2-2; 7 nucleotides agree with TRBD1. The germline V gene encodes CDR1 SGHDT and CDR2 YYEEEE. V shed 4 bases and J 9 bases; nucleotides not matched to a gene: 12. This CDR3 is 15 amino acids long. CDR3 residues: CASSKRTGGFRELFF. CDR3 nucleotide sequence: TGTGCCAGCAGCAAAAGGACAGGCGGGTTCCGGGAGCTGTTTTTT.

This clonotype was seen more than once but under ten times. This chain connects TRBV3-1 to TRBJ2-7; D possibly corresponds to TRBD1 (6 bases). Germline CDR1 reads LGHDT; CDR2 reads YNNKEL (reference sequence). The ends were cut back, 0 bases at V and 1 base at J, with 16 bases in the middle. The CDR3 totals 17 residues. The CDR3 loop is CASSQEKWTAGSYEQYF. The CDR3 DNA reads TGTGCCAGCAGCCAAGAGAAATGGACAGCCGGGTCCTACGAGCAGTACTTC.

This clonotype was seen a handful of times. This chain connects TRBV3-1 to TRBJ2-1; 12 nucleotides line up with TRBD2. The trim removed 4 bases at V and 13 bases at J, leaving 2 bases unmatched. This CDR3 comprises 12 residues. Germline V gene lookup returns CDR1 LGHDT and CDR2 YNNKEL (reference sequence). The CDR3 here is CASSRLAGDQFF. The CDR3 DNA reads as TGTGCCAGCAGCCGACTAGCGGGGGACCAGTTCTTC.

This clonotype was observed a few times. The chain's CDR3 is CASSPALGYEQYF. The CDR3 DNA reads as TGTGCCAGCTCCCCGGCCTTAGGCTACGAGCAGTACTTC. This rearrangement joins TRBV12-3 or TRBV12-4 to TRBJ2-7; D not certain. V dropped 8 bases and J dropped 3 bases, with 14 bases sitting between them. The CDR3 has 13 residues.

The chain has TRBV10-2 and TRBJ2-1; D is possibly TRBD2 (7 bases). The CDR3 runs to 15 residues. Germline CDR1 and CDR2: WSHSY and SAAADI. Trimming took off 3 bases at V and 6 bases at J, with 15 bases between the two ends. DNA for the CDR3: TGCGCCAGCAGTGATTCGAGGGAGGGGGGCAATGAGCAGTTCTTC. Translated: CASSDSREGGNEQFF.

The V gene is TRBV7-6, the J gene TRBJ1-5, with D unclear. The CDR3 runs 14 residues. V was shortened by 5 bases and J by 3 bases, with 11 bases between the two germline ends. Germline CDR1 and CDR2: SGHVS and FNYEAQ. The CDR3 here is CASSPGRVNQPQHF. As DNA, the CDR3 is TGTGCCAGCAGCCCAGGACGGGTCAATCAGCCCCAGCATTTT.

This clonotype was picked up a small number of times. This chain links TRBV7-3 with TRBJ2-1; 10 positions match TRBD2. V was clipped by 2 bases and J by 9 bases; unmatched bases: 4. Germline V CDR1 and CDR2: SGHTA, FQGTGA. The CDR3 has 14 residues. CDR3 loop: CASSLLAGDAEQFF. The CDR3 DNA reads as TGTGCCAGCAGCTTACTAGCGGGGGATGCTGAGCAGTTCTTC. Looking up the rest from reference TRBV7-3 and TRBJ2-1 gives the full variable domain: GAGVSQTPSNKVTEKGKYVELRCDPISGHTALYWYRQSLGQGPEFLIYFQGTGAADDSGLPNDRFFAVRPEGSVSTLKIQRTERGDSAVYLCASSLLAGDAEQFFGPGTRLTVL.

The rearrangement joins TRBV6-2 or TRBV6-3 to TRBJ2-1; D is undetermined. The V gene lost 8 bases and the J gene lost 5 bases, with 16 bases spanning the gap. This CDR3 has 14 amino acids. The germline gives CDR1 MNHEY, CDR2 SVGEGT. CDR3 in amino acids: CASSGSYPNNEQFF. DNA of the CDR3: TGTGCCAGCTCCGGGTCCTACCCTAACAATGAGCAGTTCTTC.

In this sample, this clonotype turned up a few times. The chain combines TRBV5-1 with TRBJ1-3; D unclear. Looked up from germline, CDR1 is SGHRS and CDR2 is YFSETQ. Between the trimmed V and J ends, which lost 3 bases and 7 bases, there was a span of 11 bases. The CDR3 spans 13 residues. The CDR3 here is CASSSPPANTIYF. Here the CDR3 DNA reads TGCGCCAGCAGCTCGCCTCCAGCGAACACCATATATTTT.

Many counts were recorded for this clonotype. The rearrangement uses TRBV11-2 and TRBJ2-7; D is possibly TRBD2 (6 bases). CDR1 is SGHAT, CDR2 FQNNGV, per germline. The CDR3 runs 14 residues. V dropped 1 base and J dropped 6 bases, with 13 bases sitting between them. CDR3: CASSLASLGGEQYF. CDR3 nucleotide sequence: TGTGCCAGCAGCTTAGCTTCCCTGGGGGGCGAGCAGTACTTC.

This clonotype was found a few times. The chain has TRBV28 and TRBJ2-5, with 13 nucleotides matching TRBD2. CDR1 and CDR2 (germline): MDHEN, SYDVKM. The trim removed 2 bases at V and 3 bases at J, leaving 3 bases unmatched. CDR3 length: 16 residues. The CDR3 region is CASSLLGLAGKETQYF. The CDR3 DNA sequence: TGTGCCAGCAGTTTACTGGGACTAGCGGGAAAAGAGACCCAGTACTTC.

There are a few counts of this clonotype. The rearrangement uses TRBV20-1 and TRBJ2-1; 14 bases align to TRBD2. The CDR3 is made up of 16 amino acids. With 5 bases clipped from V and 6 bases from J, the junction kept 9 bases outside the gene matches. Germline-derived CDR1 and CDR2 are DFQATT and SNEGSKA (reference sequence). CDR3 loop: CSALRGGLAGGNEQFF. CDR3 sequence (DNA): TGCAGTGCTTTGCGAGGAGGACTAGCGGGGGGCAATGAGCAGTTCTTC.

CDR3 protein: CASSFSPLEAPNYGYTF. The DNA for the CDR3 is TGTGCCAGCAGTTTCTCCCCTTTGGAGGCCCCAAACTATGGCTACACCTTC. The chain joins TRBV28 to TRBJ1-2; the D is unclear. With 3 bases removed from V and 2 bases from J, the gap between germline ends came to 19 bases. CDR3 length equals 17 residues. Germline V gene data show CDR1 as MDHEN and CDR2 as SYDVKM.

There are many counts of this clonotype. CDR3 sequence (DNA): TGTGCCAGCAGTCCAGCGGGGGGGCTTTCTGAGCAGTTCTTC. Encoded protein: CASSPAGGLSEQFF. The chain carries TRBV12-3 or TRBV12-4 and TRBJ2-1; 10 bases map to TRBD2. Germline trimming cut 5 bases from V and 9 bases from J; bases unmatched to any gene: 7. This CDR3 contains 14 residues.